The 18 T cell receptor beta chains presented below share a single source sample, sequenced in a study of blood T cell repertoires in COVID-19. Profiled with immunoSEQ multiplex PCR; TCRdb holds only in-frame clones, not every one. The top ten hold 6.8% of the sample, which has around 220,000 clones, over 80% seen once. The sample was PBMCs or T cells enriched from blood (not recorded which). These receptors originate from a woman in her forties who had recovered from COVID-19.

The rearrangement joins TRBV28 to TRBJ1-1; D remains ambiguous. The CDR3 length is 14 residues. From germline, CDR1 is MDHEN and CDR2 SYDVKM. Trimming took 5 bases from V and 2 from J, leaving 12 bases between them. Written as DNA, the CDR3 is TGTGCCAGCAGTCTCCCCCCGGGAAACACTGAAGCTTTCTTT. Its translation: CASSLPPGNTEAFF.

This clone was seen once. CDR3 bases: TGTGCCATCACCAACGGGGCAGGGGGCATCTATGGCTACACCTTC. This sequence encodes CAITNGAGGIYGYTF. This chain links TRBV10-3 with TRBJ1-2; TRBD1 agrees at 8 bases. Germline CDR1 reads ENHRY; CDR2 reads SYGVKD. After removal of 7 bases from V and 4 bases from J, the junction contained 11 bases not matched to a gene. The CDR3 totals 15 residues.

This rearrangement joins TRBV11-2 to TRBJ2-1; D unclear. This CDR3 has 12 amino acids. Trimming cost V 4 bases and J 6 bases, with 7 bases left between them. CDR1 and CDR2 (germline): SGHAT, FQNNGV. The CDR3 nucleotides read TGTGCCAGCAGCTCTTTTTTCAATGAGCAGTTCTTC. This sequence encodes CASSSFFNEQFF. The full variable domain, with the rest looked up from reference TRBV11-2 and TRBJ2-1, is EAGVAQSPRYKIIEKRQSVAFWCNPISGHATLYWYQQILGQGPKLLIQFQNNGVVDDSQLPKDRFSAERLKGVDSTLKIQPAKLEDSAVYLCASSSFFNEQFFGPGTRLTVL.

The chain links TRBV24-1 to TRBJ1-2; D is ambiguous. The CDR3 extends over 13 amino acids. The germline V gene encodes CDR1 KGHDR and CDR2 SFDVKD. V lost 6 bases, J lost 4 bases, and 11 bases lay in between. The DNA for the CDR3 is TGTGCCACCAGTTCGGGAATTGGCTATGGCTACACCTTC. Amino acids: CATSSGIGYGYTF.

V and J are TRBV4-2 and TRBJ2-7; 10 bases fit TRBD2. V lost 4 bases and J lost 5; bases outside the gene matches: 8. This CDR3 comprises 15 residues. The germline CDR1 and CDR2 sequences are LGHNA and YNFKEQ. The CDR3 protein is CASSLQREGGDEQYF. The CDR3 coding sequence is TGTGCCAGCAGCCTGCAGCGGGAGGGTGGCGACGAGCAGTACTTC.

The gene calls are TRBV2 and TRBJ2-5; D unclear. The germline V gene has CDR1 SNHLY and CDR2 FYNNEI. The V and J ends lost 6 bases and 1 base respectively, with 12 bases between them. This CDR3 contains 14 residues. CDR3 residues: CASRPQPTQETQYF. CDR3 DNA sequence: TGTGCCAGCAGGCCACAGCCTACCCAAGAGACCCAGTACTTC.

This chain uses TRBV12-3 or TRBV12-4 with TRBJ2-3, with D maybe TRBD2 (6 bases). The CDR3 has 13 amino acids. V gave up 6 bases and J gave up 2 bases, with 9 bases separating them. CDR3: CASSSGVTDTQYF. The CDR3 DNA reads TGTGCCAGCAGCTCGGGGGTCACAGATACGCAGTATTTT.

The genes are TRBV3-1 (or the pseudogene TRBV3-2) and TRBJ1-1; TRBD1 agrees at 8 bases. Germline assignment: CDR1 LGHDT and CDR2 YNNKEL (reference sequence). This CDR3 has 15 amino acids. The V and J ends lost 5 bases and 1 base, in that order; junction bases with no gene match: 6. The chain's CDR3 is CASSNWDRRNTEAFF. Here the CDR3 DNA reads TGTGCCAGCAGCAATTGGGACAGGAGGAACACTGAAGCTTTCTTT.

The chain uses TRBV29-1 and TRBJ1-4, with D uncertain. Trimming pared 4 bases from V and 0 bases from J, leaving 9 bases between. The CDR3 has 14 residues. Looked up from germline, CDR1 is SQVTM and CDR2 is ANQGSEA. CDR3 amino acids: CSVGNGATNEKLFF. CDR3 DNA: TGCAGCGTTGGTAACGGAGCAACTAATGAAAAACTGTTTTTT.

The rearrangement joins TRBV7-2 to TRBJ2-5, with 8 bases fitting TRBD1. V trimming: 5 bases; J trimming: 4 bases; junction bases outside the gene matches: 6. CDR3 size: 14 residues. The germline V gene has CDR1 SGHTA and CDR2 FQGNSA. The CDR3 protein is CASSTRTGRETQYF. As DNA, the CDR3 is TGTGCCAGCAGCACCCGGACAGGGCGAGAGACCCAGTACTTC.

The V gene is TRBV7-9, the J gene TRBJ1-1; no definite D call. V was shortened by 5 bases and J by 11 bases, with 21 bases between the two germline ends. This CDR3 comprises 14 residues. Per the germline V gene, CDR1 is SEHNR and CDR2 is FQNEAQ (reference sequence). This CDR3 is CASSPHTDRVRAFF. The CDR3, as DNA: TGTGCCAGCAGCCCCCACACGGATCGTGTGCGGGCTTTCTTT.

J is TRBJ1-1 and V is TRBV3-1 (or the pseudogene TRBV3-2); a weak D match, TRBD1 (6 bases). The CDR3 consists of 13 residues. The V end lost 1 base, the J end lost 6 bases, and 9 bases lay between the germline ends. Germline assignment: CDR1 LGHDT and CDR2 YNNKEL (reference sequence). CDR3 loop: CASSQGDNPEAFF. The CDR3 DNA reads as TGTGCCAGCAGCCAAGGGGACAACCCTGAAGCTTTCTTT.

The genes are TRBV5-1 and TRBJ1-4, with D perhaps TRBD1 (5 bases). V lost 1 base, J lost 5 bases, and 12 bases lay in between. The V gene's germline CDR1 is SGHRS and CDR2 YFSETQ. The CDR3 is made up of 15 amino acids. CDR3 sequence reads: CASSLLDSQNEKLFF. CDR3 nucleotides: TGCGCCAGCAGCTTGCTCGACAGCCAGAATGAAAAACTGTTTTTT.

The V and J genes are TRBV7-3 and TRBJ2-1; TRBD2 is a possible D gene (5 bases). Germline CDR1 and CDR2: SGHTA and FQGTGA. V lost 5 bases and J 7 bases, leaving 12 bases between the germline ends. This CDR3 spans 13 amino acids. The CDR3 loop is CASSPPTRNEQFF. The CDR3 nucleotides read TGTGCCAGCAGCCCTCCAACTAGGAATGAGCAGTTCTTC.

CDR3 loop: CASSPAAPGGGDTGELFF. The CDR3 DNA is TGTGCCAGCTCACCCGCCGCCCCGGGAGGAGGGGACACCGGGGAGCTGTTTTTT. This sequence joins TRBV18 and TRBJ2-2, with 7 nucleotides matching TRBD2. Unmatched junction bases numbered 13, after V lost 3 bases and J lost 3 bases. Per germline, CDR1 KGHSH and CDR2 LQKENI. The CDR3 covers 18 residues.

The rearrangement joins TRBV10-1 to TRBJ2-2; 11 bases agree with TRBD2. The CDR3 totals 18 residues. V shed 2 bases, J shed 3 bases, and the junction held 8 bases outside the gene matches. Germline loops: CDR1 WNHNN, CDR2 SYGVQD (reference sequence). CDR3 region: CASSEDDPGLADTGELFF. The CDR3 DNA reads as TGCGCCAGCAGTGAGGACGACCCGGGACTAGCGGACACCGGGGAGCTGTTTTTT.

The chain employs TRBV9 and TRBJ2-1, with 9 bases lining up with TRBD1. The CDR3 extends over 15 amino acids. The V gene's germline CDR1 is SGDLS and CDR2 YYNGEE. J lost 8 bases, V lost 3 bases, and 9 bases had no gene match. The chain's CDR3 is CASSAGNRGPDEQFF. The CDR3 nucleotides read TGTGCCAGCAGCGCCGGCAACAGGGGGCCAGATGAGCAGTTCTTC.

The CDR3 bases are TGCGCCAGCAGCTTGGCGGGGACAGGCGGTGGCTACACCTTC. Its translation is CASSLAGTGGGYTF. The V and J genes are TRBV5-1 and TRBJ1-2; 8 bases map to TRBD1. The CDR3 has 14 residues. Germline V CDR1 and CDR2: SGHRS, YFSETQ. V shed 0 bases, J shed 7 bases, and the junction held 5 bases outside the gene matches.